Listed here is a single T cell receptor beta chain. What it recognizes is unknown. The data derive from a study of OX40 agonist ivuxolimab in advanced cancers. Findings of the study overall: Among the nonresponders, some also had low normalized T-cell clonal expansion. More expanded clones were found, on average, in CD8+ than in CD4+ T cells.

The data were produced by immunoSEQ multiplex PCR, yet TCRdb's version contains in-frame clones alone and is incomplete. This table has about 36,000 clones, about 81% appearing once. Germline V lookup: CDR1 ENHRY, CDR2 SYGVKD. V lost 6 bases, J lost 3 bases, and 5 bases stayed unmatched. The CDR3 runs to 14 residues. The chain combines TRBV10-3 with TRBJ2-5; 9 bases align to TRBD1. The specimen was CD4+ or CD8+ T cells sorted from blood, collected in a trial of the OX40 agonist ivuxolimab. This clonotype was obtained from an adult with an advanced solid tumor such as melanoma, head and neck, liver or kidney cancer. The CDR3: CAISLQGAEETQYF. CDR3 in DNA: TGTGCCATCAGCCTACAGGGGGCGGAAGAGACCCAGTACTTC.